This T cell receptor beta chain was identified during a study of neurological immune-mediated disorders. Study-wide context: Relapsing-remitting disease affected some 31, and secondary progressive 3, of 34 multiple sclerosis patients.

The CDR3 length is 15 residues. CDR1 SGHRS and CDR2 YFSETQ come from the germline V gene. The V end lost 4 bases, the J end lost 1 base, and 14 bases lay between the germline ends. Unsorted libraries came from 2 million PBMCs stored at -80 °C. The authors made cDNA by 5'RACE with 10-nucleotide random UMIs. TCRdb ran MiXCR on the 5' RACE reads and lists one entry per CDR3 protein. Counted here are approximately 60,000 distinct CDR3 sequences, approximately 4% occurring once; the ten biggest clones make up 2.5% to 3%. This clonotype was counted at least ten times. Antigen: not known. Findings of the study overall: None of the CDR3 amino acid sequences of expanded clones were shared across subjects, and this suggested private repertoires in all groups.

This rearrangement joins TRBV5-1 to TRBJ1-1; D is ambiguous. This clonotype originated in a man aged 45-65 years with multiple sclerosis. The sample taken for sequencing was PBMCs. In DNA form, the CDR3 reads TGCGCCAGCAGCGTGTTAGGACTTTCGAACACTGAAGCTTTCTTT. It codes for CASSVLGLSNTEAFF. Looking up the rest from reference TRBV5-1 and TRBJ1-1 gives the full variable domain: KAGVTQTPRYLIKTRGQQVTLSCSPISGHRSVSWYQQTPGQGLQFLFEYFSETQRNKGNFPGRFSGRQFSNSRSEMNVSTLELGDSALYLCASSVLGLSNTEAFFGQGTRLTVV.